The source of this T cell receptor (beta chain) is a study of blood T cell repertoires in COVID-19. At the level of the study: T cells, B-cell-depleted T cells, or PBMCs provided the cDNA or gDNA that served as material.

The CDR3 loop spans 15 amino acids. V was shortened by 3 bases and J by 6 bases, with 14 bases between the two germline ends. In germline, CDR1 is SGHVS, CDR2 FNYEAQ. Sequenced by immunoSEQ multiplex PCR; TCRdb stores in-frame clones only, minus some. The profile shows around 140,000 clones, roughly 79% of them singletons. V and J are TRBV7-6 and TRBJ2-2; D is perhaps TRBD1 (6 bases). What was sequenced was PBMCs or T cells enriched from blood (not recorded which). The TCR originated in a woman between 50 and 59 years old who had recovered from COVID-19. CDR3 nucleotide sequence: TGTGCCAGCAGCTTGCTACAGGGTGGAGCCGGGGAGCTGTTTTTT. Translation: CASSLLQGGAGELFF.